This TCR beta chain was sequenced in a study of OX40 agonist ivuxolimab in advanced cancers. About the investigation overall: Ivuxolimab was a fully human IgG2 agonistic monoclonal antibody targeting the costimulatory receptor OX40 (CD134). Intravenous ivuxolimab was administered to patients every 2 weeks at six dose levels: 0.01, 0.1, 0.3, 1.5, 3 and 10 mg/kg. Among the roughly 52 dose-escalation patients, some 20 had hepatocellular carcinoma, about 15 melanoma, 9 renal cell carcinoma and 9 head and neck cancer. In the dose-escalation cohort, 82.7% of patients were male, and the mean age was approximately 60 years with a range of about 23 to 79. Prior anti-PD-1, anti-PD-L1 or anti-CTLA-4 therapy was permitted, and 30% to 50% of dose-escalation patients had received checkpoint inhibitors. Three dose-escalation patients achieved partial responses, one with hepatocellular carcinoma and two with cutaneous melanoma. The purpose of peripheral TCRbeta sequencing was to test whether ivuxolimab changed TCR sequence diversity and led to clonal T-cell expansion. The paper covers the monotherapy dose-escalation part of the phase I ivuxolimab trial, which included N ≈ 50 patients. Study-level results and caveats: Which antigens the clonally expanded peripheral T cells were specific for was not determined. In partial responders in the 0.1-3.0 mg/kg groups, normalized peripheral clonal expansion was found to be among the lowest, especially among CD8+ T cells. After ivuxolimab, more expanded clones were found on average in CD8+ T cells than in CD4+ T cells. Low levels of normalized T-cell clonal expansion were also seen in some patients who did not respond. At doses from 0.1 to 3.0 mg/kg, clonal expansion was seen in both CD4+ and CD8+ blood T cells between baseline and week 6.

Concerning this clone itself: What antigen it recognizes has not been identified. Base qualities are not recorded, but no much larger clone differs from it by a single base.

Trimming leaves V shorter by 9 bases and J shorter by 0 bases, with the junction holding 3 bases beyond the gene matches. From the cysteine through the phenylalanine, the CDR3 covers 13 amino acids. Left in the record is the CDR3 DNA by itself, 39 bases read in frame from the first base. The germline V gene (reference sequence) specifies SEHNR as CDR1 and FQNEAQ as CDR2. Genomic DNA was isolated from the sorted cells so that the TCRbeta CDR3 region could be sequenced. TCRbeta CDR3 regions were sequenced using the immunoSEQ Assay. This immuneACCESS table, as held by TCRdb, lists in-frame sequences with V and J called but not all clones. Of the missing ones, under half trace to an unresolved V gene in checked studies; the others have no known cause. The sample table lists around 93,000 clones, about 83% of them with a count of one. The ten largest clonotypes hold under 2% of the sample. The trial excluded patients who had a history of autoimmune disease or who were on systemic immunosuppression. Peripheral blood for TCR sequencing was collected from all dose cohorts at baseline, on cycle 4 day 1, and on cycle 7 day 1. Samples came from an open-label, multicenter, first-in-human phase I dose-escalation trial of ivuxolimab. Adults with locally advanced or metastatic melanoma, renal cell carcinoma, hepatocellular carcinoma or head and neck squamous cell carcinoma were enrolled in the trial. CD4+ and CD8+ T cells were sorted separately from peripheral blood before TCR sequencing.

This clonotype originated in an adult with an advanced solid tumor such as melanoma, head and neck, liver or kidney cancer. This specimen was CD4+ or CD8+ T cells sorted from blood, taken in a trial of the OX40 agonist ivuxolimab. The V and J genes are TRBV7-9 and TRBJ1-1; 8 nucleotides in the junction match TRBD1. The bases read TGTGCCAGTGACAGGGGTTTGAACACTGAAGCTTTCTTT. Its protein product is CASDRGLNTEAFF.